The 23 T cell receptor beta chains listed next were all sequenced from one sample in a study of cytotoxic CD8 clonotypes in ibrutinib-treated CLL. Using immunoSEQ multiplex PCR, the repertoire was profiled, and TCRdb retains in-frame clones only, with some absent. Among about 32,000 clones listed, roughly two thirds were seen once. The sample in question was PBMCs, obtained at disease progression, from a patient treated with ibrutinib. These receptors originate from a human donor with chronic lymphocytic leukemia.

The J gene is TRBJ1-2, the V gene TRBV12-5; D call uncertain. V lost 4 bases, J lost 7 bases, and 16 bases lay in between. This CDR3 spans 14 amino acids. Germline CDR1 is LGHNT and CDR2 is FRNRAP. CDR3 DNA: TGTGCTAGTGGTTCGCCCACAAGGGTGCGTGGCTACACCTTC. It codes for CASGSPTRVRGYTF.

The chain uses TRBV19 and TRBJ2-1; D not certain. Trimming shortened V by 6 bases and J by 5 bases, and 11 bases separated the two germline ends. The CDR3 runs to 13 residues. Germline CDR1 is LNHDA and CDR2 is SQIVND (reference sequence). Written as DNA, the CDR3 is TGTGCCAGTAGAGCCAGGCCAAACAATGAGCAGTTCTTC. The encoded protein is CASRARPNNEQFF.

The chain links TRBV15 to TRBJ1-2, with D perhaps TRBD1 (5 bases). Trimming stripped 4 bases from V and 7 bases from J, with 16 bases between. Germline lookup yields CDR1 LNHNV and CDR2 YYDKDF (reference sequence). The CDR3 runs to 14 residues. CDR3 nucleotide sequence: TGTGCCACCAGCATGCCCCGGGGCGTACTTGGCTACACCTTC. Its translation: CATSMPRGVLGYTF.

The chain employs TRBV29-1 and TRBJ2-2, with 9 bases identical to TRBD2. The V and J ends lost 5 bases and 4 bases, in that order; junction bases with no gene match: 2. The CDR3 has 13 residues. The V gene's germline CDR1 is SQVTM and CDR2 ANQGSEA. The CDR3, as DNA: TGCAGCGTTCTAGCGGGGCCCACCGGGGAGCTGTTTTTT. Translated: CSVLAGPTGELFF.

The rearrangement joins TRBV18 to TRBJ2-3; the D gene is possibly TRBD1 (5 bases). Germline-derived CDR1 and CDR2 are KGHSH and LQKENI. With 3 bases removed from V and 1 base from J, the gap between germline ends came to 8 bases. The CDR3 length is 14 residues. DNA of the CDR3: TGTGCCAGCTCACCGGGGCAGGGCACAGATACGCAGTATTTT. This encodes CASSPGQGTDTQYF.

The chain combines TRBV6-1 with TRBJ1-1, with D perhaps TRBD1 (5 bases). CDR1 and CDR2 from the germline V gene are MNHNS and SASEGT. This CDR3 is 12 amino acids long. V was trimmed by 4 bases and J by 3 bases, leaving 6 bases between them. DNA of the CDR3: TGTGCCAGCAGTGTGACAGACACTGAAGCTTTCTTT. Translating it yields CASSVTDTEAFF.

The chain recombines TRBV2 with TRBJ2-3; 13 positions agree with TRBD2. The CDR3 is 18 residues long. Germline CDR1 reads SNHLY; CDR2 reads FYNNEI. V dropped 9 bases and J dropped 1; count of bases not matched to a gene: 13. The CDR3 sequence is CASRTSGGAPWGTDTQYF. The CDR3 nucleotides read TGTGCCAGTAGGACTAGCGGGGGAGCCCCTTGGGGCACAGATACGCAGTATTTT. The variable domain in full, with the rest retrieved from reference TRBV2 and TRBJ2-3, is EPEVTQTPSHQVTQMGQEVILRCVPISNHLYFYWYRQILGQKVEFLVSFYNNEISEKSEIFDDQFSVERPDGSNFTLKIRSTKLEDSAMYFCASRTSGGAPWGTDTQYFGPGTRLTVL.

J is TRBJ2-2 and V is TRBV5-6, with D possibly matching TRBD2 (6 bases). This CDR3 region has 13 residues. Germline loops: CDR1 SGHDT, CDR2 YYEEEE. Trimming removed 6 bases from V and 11 bases from J, with 17 bases in between. The CDR3 here is CASTPGTGPELFF. CDR3 nucleotide sequence: TGTGCCAGCACCCCCGGGACTGGCCCCGAGCTGTTTTTT. Together with reference TRBV5-6 and TRBJ2-2, the CDR3 gives the full variable domain: DAGVTQSPTHLIKTRGQQVTLRCSPKSGHDTVSWYQQALGQGPQFIFQYYEEEERQRGNFPDRFSGHQFPNYSSELNVNALLLGDSALYLCASTPGTGPELFFGEGSRLTVL.

V usage is TRBV19 and J usage is TRBJ1-2; a possible D gene is TRBD1 (5 bases). Trimming stripped 7 bases from V and 4 bases from J, with 19 bases between. Germline CDR1 reads LNHDA; CDR2 reads SQIVND (reference sequence). This CDR3 is 15 amino acids long. DNA of the CDR3: TGTGCCAGTACCTGGGGCAGGGAAAGAAGCTATGGCTACACCTTC. This codes for CASTWGRERSYGYTF. The entire variable domain, with the rest obtained from reference TRBV19 and TRBJ1-2, is as follows: DGGITQSPKYLFRKEGQNVTLSCEQNLNHDAMYWYRQDPGQGLRLIYYSQIVNDFQKGDIAEGYSVSREKKESFPLTVTSAQKNPTAFYLCASTWGRERSYGYTFGSGTRLTVV.

The rearrangement links TRBV7-9 to TRBJ1-1; D might be TRBD1 (5 bases). Trimming removed 4 bases at V and 2 bases at J, with 11 bases between. The V gene's germline CDR1 is SEHNR and CDR2 FQNEAQ (reference sequence). The CDR3 is 14 residues long. The CDR3 coding sequence is TGTGCCAGCAGCTCAGTCGGGGGTAACACTGAAGCTTTCTTT. Translating it yields CASSSVGGNTEAFF.

The rearrangement uses TRBV4-1 and TRBJ2-7; D might be TRBD2 (5 bases). The CDR3 is made up of 16 amino acids. V lost 0 bases and J lost 7, with 19 bases in between. Germline lookup yields CDR1 MGHRA and CDR2 YSYEKL. CDR3 in DNA: TGCGCCAGCAGCCAAGACCGAGGGAGCCTAGCTCGGGAGCAGTACTTC. Amino acids: CASSQDRGSLAREQYF.

This CDR3 is CAISEGLRGYGYTF. The CDR3, as DNA: TGTGCCATCAGTGAAGGCCTACGGGGCTATGGCTACACCTTC. The chain carries TRBV10-3 and TRBJ1-2; unclear D gene. Germline V lookup: CDR1 ENHRY, CDR2 SYGVKD. Trimming stripped 3 bases from V and 4 bases from J, with 12 bases between. The CDR3 length is 14 residues.

The chain carries TRBV19 and TRBJ1-2; D gene uncertain. The CDR3 covers 14 residues. Germline CDR1 is LNHDA and CDR2 is SQIVND (reference sequence). Deletions cut 2 bases from V and 7 bases from J, with 14 bases between. The CDR3 reads CASSIRAESGGYTF. The CDR3, as DNA: TGTGCCAGTAGTATACGGGCCGAATCGGGTGGCTACACCTTC.

The rearrangement uses TRBV5-1 and TRBJ2-5; no clear D gene. From germline, CDR1 is SGHRS and CDR2 YFSETQ. The length of the CDR3 is 16 residues. Trimming shortened V by 0 bases and J by 1 base, and 13 bases separated the two germline ends. CDR3 in amino acids: CASSLAKGFGQETQYF. In DNA form, the CDR3 reads TGCGCCAGCAGCTTGGCCAAGGGTTTTGGCCAAGAGACCCAGTACTTC.

This clone showed up just a few times. The chain is built from TRBV6-5 and TRBJ1-2; maybe TRBD1 (6 bases). The CDR3 sequence is 15 residues long. Trimming shortened V by 4 bases and J by 4 bases, and 16 bases separated the two germline ends. The germline CDR1 and CDR2 sequences are MNHEY and SVGAGI. The CDR3 DNA follows: TGTGCCAGCAGTTTCAACAGGGACTATTCCTATGGCTACACCTTC. This codes for CASSFNRDYSYGYTF.

The gene calls are TRBV5-6 and TRBJ2-3; TRBD2 might be the D (5 bases). The V and J ends lost 3 bases and 6 bases respectively, with 17 bases between them. The germline V gene has CDR1 SGHDT and CDR2 YYEEEE. CDR3 size: 15 residues. DNA for the CDR3: TGTGCCAGCAGCTCTCGCGGCCGCACGGGGGATACGCAGTATTTT. Amino acid sequence: CASSSRGRTGDTQYF. Drawing the rest from reference TRBV5-6 and TRBJ2-3, the complete variable domain is DAGVTQSPTHLIKTRGQQVTLRCSPKSGHDTVSWYQQALGQGPQFIFQYYEEEERQRGNFPDRFSGHQFPNYSSELNVNALLLGDSALYLCASSSRGRTGDTQYFGPGTRLTVL.

The chain couples TRBV7-4 to TRBJ2-7; D remains ambiguous. The CDR3 extends over 12 amino acids. V was pared by 5 bases and J by 7 bases, with 12 bases between. Germline V gene lookup returns CDR1 SGHVT and CDR2 SQSDAQ. The CDR3 DNA reads TGTGCCAGCAGCCCGGCGGTGGAAGAGCAGTACTTC. Residues: CASSPAVEEQYF.

This chain joins TRBV19 and TRBJ2-1, with a weak D call TRBD2 (5 bases). Germline loops: CDR1 LNHDA, CDR2 SQIVND (reference sequence). There are 15 residues in the CDR3. Trimming removed 1 base from V and 1 base from J, with 8 bases in between. The CDR3 region is CASSIVEGSYNEQFF. The CDR3 DNA reads as TGTGCCAGTAGTATAGTTGAGGGATCCTACAATGAGCAGTTCTTC.

The chain carries TRBV7-8 and TRBJ1-2; D not certain. Germline lookup yields CDR1 SGHVS and CDR2 FQNEAQ. The CDR3 is 13 residues long. Trimming removed 5 bases from V and 6 bases from J, with 13 bases in between. The CDR3 loop reads CASSPVGFNGYTF. The CDR3, as DNA: TGTGCCAGCAGCCCCGTGGGGTTTAATGGCTACACCTTC.

This clone occurred once. CDR3 amino acids: CASSERAARSTEAFF. The DNA of the CDR3 is TGTGCCAGCAGCGAGAGGGCGGCCCGTAGCACTGAAGCTTTCTTT. The gene calls are TRBV9 and TRBJ1-1; D remains unclear. The CDR3 runs to 15 residues. V lost 3 bases, J lost 4 bases, and 16 bases lay in between. Per the germline V gene, CDR1 is SGDLS and CDR2 is YYNGEE.

The table lists this clone with many counts. Written as DNA, the CDR3 is TGTGCCAGCAGCTTGGAACGTGAGGGGGTGCGGCAGTTCTTC. It specifies CASSLEREGVRQFF. The chain joins TRBV5-4 to TRBJ2-1, with D perhaps TRBD1 (6 bases). V was cut by 0 bases and J by 12 bases, with 16 bases left in between. Germline V lookup: CDR1 SGHNT, CDR2 YYREEE (reference sequence). The CDR3 is made up of 14 amino acids.

This sequence joins TRBV5-6 and TRBJ2-4, with 7 positions matching TRBD2. V trimming: 4 bases; J trimming: 7 bases; junction bases outside the gene matches: 8. Germline V CDR1 and CDR2: SGHDT, YYEEEE. The CDR3 spans 14 residues. The CDR3 DNA sequence: TGTGCCAGCAGCGGGAGGGCTAGCGGTAACATTCAGTACTTC. This encodes CASSGRASGNIQYF.

The chain joins TRBV6-6 to TRBJ1-1; the D gene is possibly TRBD1 (5 bases). The CDR3 runs 16 residues. V gave up 1 base and J gave up 0 bases, with 12 bases separating them. Germline CDR1 is MNHNY and CDR2 is SVGAGI (reference sequence). CDR3: CASSYWSGTMNTEAFF. The CDR3 DNA reads TGTGCCAGCAGTTACTGGTCAGGGACCATGAACACTGAAGCTTTCTTT.